This T cell receptor (beta chain) derives from a study of blood T cell repertoires in COVID-19. V gave up 2 bases and J gave up 3 bases; unmatched junction bases: 5. CDR1 and CDR2 from the germline V gene are MNHNS and SASEGT. The CDR3 is 15 residues long. In the authors' methods: How many nucleated cells were present was estimated from reference gene primer amplification. The table came from immunoSEQ multiplex PCR; TCRdb's copy has only in-frame clones and leaves some out. The V and J calls and clone size were taken over from that table, and D and trimming were inferred from the DNA. The sample shows tens of thousands of clones, around 81% of them seen only once.

Sequencing was performed on peripheral blood. The J gene is TRBJ2-7, the V gene TRBV6-1, with 9 positions matching TRBD2. The TCR originated in a human donor in a cohort sampled during active COVID-19. CDR3 nucleotide sequence: TGTGCCAGCAGTGAAAAGCGGGGGGTCCTCTACGAGCAGTACTTC. It is translated as CASSEKRGVLYEQYF.